Reported below is one TCR beta chain. CDR3 size: 13 residues. V lost 4 bases to trimming and J lost 4 bases; unmatched junction nucleotides: 7. Germline V CDR1 and CDR2: SQVTM, ANQGSEA. Repertoires were generated with immunoSEQ multiplex PCR, while TCRdb's copy carries only in-frame clones and drops some. The sample has some 150,000 clones, approximately 85% seen once. The data were taken from a study of blood T cell repertoires in COVID-19. On the study more broadly: PBMCs, B-cell-depleted T cells, or T cells provided the cDNA or gDNA that made up the material.

This receptor was taken from a woman in her sixties or seventies with COVID-19, enrolled during active disease. Sample: peripheral blood. This chain uses TRBV29-1 with TRBJ2-7, with TRBD1 identical over 7 bases. This CDR3 reads CSVVGGQLYEQYF. The CDR3 DNA reads TGCAGCGTTGTAGGGGGCCAACTTTACGAGCAGTACTTC.